A single sample gave rise to the 10 T cell receptor beta chains below, sequenced in a study of T cell repertoires in cytomegalovirus infection. TCRdb reprocessed the reads via MiXCR and lists one record per CDR3 protein. The repertoire holds fewer than 550,000 distinct CDR3 sequences, about 25% seen once, with roughly 13% in the top ten. Sequenced material: PBMCs. The receptors were gathered from a human donor in good health (CMV status not recorded). Some clones in this sample may be carry-over from other donors' samples.

This clonotype was detected a few times. The chain uses TRBV27 and TRBJ2-1; 8 bases are shared with TRBD2. Trimming took 3 bases from V and 8 from J; bases not matched to a gene: 9. CDR1 and CDR2 (germline): MNHEY, SMNVEV (reference sequence). This CDR3 is built from 15 residues. Here the CDR3 DNA reads TGTGCCAGCAGTTTGCAGGGCGGGAGGACGTATGAGCAGTTCTTC. This gives the protein CASSLQGGRTYEQFF.

This clonotype has a handful of counts. V usage is TRBV12-3 or TRBV12-4 and J usage is TRBJ2-7, with 8 bases matching TRBD1. There are 15 residues in the CDR3. Losses at the gene ends were 4 bases for V and 5 bases for J; bases not matched to a gene: 10. CDR3 amino acids: CASSSFAGGRNEQYF. In DNA, the CDR3 is TGTGCCAGCAGTTCCTTCGCAGGGGGCCGGAACGAGCAGTACTTC.

The sample holds a few counts of this clonotype. V and J are TRBV19 and TRBJ2-4; TRBD2 matches at 10 bases. The CDR3 is 16 residues long. In germline, CDR1 is LNHDA, CDR2 SQIVND (reference sequence). J was trimmed by 3 bases and V by 4 bases; bases with no gene match: 6. CDR3 in DNA: TGTGCCAGTAGTAAAGCGCTAGCGGGAGTCAAAAACATTCAGTACTTC. It encodes CASSKALAGVKNIQYF.

This clonotype was detected only a few times. The J gene is TRBJ1-1, the V gene TRBV11-3; 7 nucleotides agree with TRBD1. CDR1 is SGHNT, CDR2 YENEEA, per germline. The CDR3 totals 12 residues. V lost 8 bases and J lost 4; bases outside the gene matches: 4. The CDR3, as DNA: TGTGCCAGCTCAGGGGGGAGCACTGAAGCTTTCTTT. Translated: CASSGGSTEAFF.

This clonotype was counted ten times or more. The chain is built from TRBV12-3 or TRBV12-4 and TRBJ2-1, with 13 bases lining up with TRBD2. The V segment lost 2 bases and the J segment 3 bases; nucleotides outside the gene matches: 4. The CDR3 has 17 residues. The CDR3 DNA follows: TGTGCCAGCAGTTTAACCCGGACTAGCGGGAGCTACAATGAGCAGTTCTTC. Protein sequence: CASSLTRTSGSYNEQFF.

A note on this clonotype: This may arise from a read error, as a much more abundant clone is one base away. The chain carries TRBV12-3 or TRBV12-4 and TRBJ2-2; 10 bases are shared with TRBD1. The CDR3 has 15 residues. CDR3 in DNA: TGTGTCAGCAGTGTAGACAGGGGGCGTACCGGGGAGCTGTTTTTT. Translated: CVSSVDRGRTGELFF.

This clonotype was recorded only once. This sequence joins TRBV18 and TRBJ2-7, with D possibly TRBD1 on 6 matching bases. Deletions cut 6 bases from V and 1 base from J, with 13 bases between. CDR1 is KGHSH, CDR2 LQKENI, per germline. The CDR3 has 14 amino acids. CDR3 nucleotides: TGTGCCAGCTCTCCTAGACAGGATTCCTACGAGCAGTACGTC. This sequence encodes CASSPRQDSYEQYV.

This clonotype was observed many times. This sequence joins TRBV7-2 and TRBJ2-1; TRBD2 is a possible D gene (6 bases). Trimming took off 8 bases at V and 8 bases at J, with 25 bases between the two ends. CDR3 length: 16 residues. Germline-derived CDR1 and CDR2 are SGHTA and FQGNSA. CDR3 sequence reads: CASRYQSSEGLYEQFF. The CDR3 coding sequence is TGTGCCAGCCGATACCAATCTAGCGAAGGACTTTATGAGCAGTTCTTC. The full variable domain, completed using reference TRBV7-2 and TRBJ2-1, is GAGVSQSPSNKVTEKGKDVELRCDPISGHTALYWYRQSLGQGLEFLIYFQGNSAPDKSGLPSDRFSAERTGGSVSTLTIQRTQQEDSAVYLCASRYQSSEGLYEQFFGPGTRLTVL.

The DNA of the CDR3 is TGTGCCAGCAGTAATTCAGGGGGCAATGAGCAGTTCTTC. Translation: CASSNSGGNEQFF. The V and J genes are TRBV27 and TRBJ2-1, with 7 positions matching TRBD1. V was pared by 5 bases and J by 6 bases, with 4 bases of the junction left unmatched. The CDR3 has 13 amino acids. Per germline, CDR1 MNHEY and CDR2 SMNVEV (reference sequence).

This clonotype turned up a few times. The chain uses TRBV20-1 and TRBJ1-1; D uncertain. This CDR3 comprises 12 residues. V was pared by 2 bases and J by 1 base, with 5 bases between. The V gene's germline CDR1 is DFQATT and CDR2 SNEGSKA (reference sequence). Here the CDR3 DNA reads TGCAGTGCTAGACAGGCGAACACTGAAGCTTTCTTT. Translating it yields CSARQANTEAFF.